The sequence of this T cell receptor beta chain was determined in a study of CD4+ T cells in melanoma. Broader study findings: Neoantigen-specific CD4+ T cells in melanoma reportedly had diverse differentiation states. A reported correlation linked neoantigen-specific CD4+ T cells to CD8+, macrophage and B cell function.

The repertoire was sequenced with immunoSEQ multiplex PCR; TCRdb's copy has only in-frame clones and lacks some. The sample records around 100,000 clones, 80% to 95% being singletons. Comments on this clone: The antigen remains undetermined.

This CDR3 is 15 amino acids long. Germline V gene sequence: CDR1 SGHDT, CDR2 YYEEEE. With 3 bases removed from V and 9 bases from J, the gap between germline ends came to 18 bases. The sequence was obtained from a human donor with melanoma. The sequencing input was peripheral blood. The chain recombines TRBV5-6 with TRBJ1-4; D unclear. This CDR3 reads CASSSSGPKTQKLFF. CDR3 in DNA: TGTGCCAGCAGCTCCTCTGGGCCCAAAACCCAAAAACTGTTTTTT. Full variable domain (rest looked up from reference TRBV5-6 and TRBJ1-4): DAGVTQSPTHLIKTRGQQVTLRCSPKSGHDTVSWYQQALGQGPQFIFQYYEEEERQRGNFPDRFSGHQFPNYSSELNVNALLLGDSALYLCASSSSGPKTQKLFFGSGTQLSVL.